This T cell receptor beta chain was observed in a study of blood T cell repertoires in COVID-19. Study-wide background: Collection of acute and convalescent COVID-19 samples took place in the United States, Italy and Spain. T cells, B-cell-depleted T cells, or PBMCs provided the cDNA or gDNA that served as material.

In the original processing: Amplified reference gene primers provided the basis for estimating nucleated cell counts. Method: immunoSEQ multiplex PCR; TCRdb's copy keeps in-frame clones and lacks some. For V, J and clone size, that table is used; D and trimming come from the DNA. The sample lists some 96,000 clones, around four fifths seen once, with over 10% in the top ten. CDR1 is MNHNS and CDR2 is SASEGT in the germline V gene. The CDR3 sequence is 15 residues long. V lost 0 bases and J lost 5, with 13 bases in between. The sample consisted of peripheral blood. The sequence came from a human donor in a cohort sampled during active COVID-19. The rearrangement links TRBV6-1 to TRBJ2-5; weak D call: TRBD1 (6 bases). CDR3 sequence: CASSEALGAGETQYF. The DNA for the CDR3 is TGTGCCAGCAGTGAAGCCCTGGGGGCTGGGGAGACCCAGTACTTC.